The next 18 T cell receptor beta chains were all read from a single sample in a study of blood T cell repertoires in COVID-19. Method: immunoSEQ multiplex PCR; TCRdb's copy keeps in-frame clones and lacks some. The table lists approximately 29,000 clones, roughly 90% of them singletons. The material sequenced was peripheral blood. These receptors originate from a human donor with active COVID-19. The donor label of this sample is uncertain.

The CDR3 is CASSTSGHEQFF. The DNA for the CDR3 is TGCGCCAGCAGCACTAGCGGGCATGAGCAGTTCTTC. The genes are TRBV10-1 and TRBJ2-1; 9 nucleotides agree with TRBD2. The CDR3 is made up of 12 amino acids. The trim removed 6 bases at V and 8 bases at J, leaving 2 bases unmatched. From germline, CDR1 is WNHNN and CDR2 SYGVQD (reference sequence).

The genes are TRBV14 and TRBJ2-2; unclear D gene. Germline CDR1 and CDR2: SGHDN and FVKESK. CDR3 length: 14 residues. V gave up 4 bases and J gave up 3 bases, with 9 bases separating them. CDR3 nucleotides: TGTGCCAGCAGCCGCGCACCCTACACCGGGGAGCTGTTTTTT. It yields the protein CASSRAPYTGELFF. The full variable domain, in which reference TRBV14 and TRBJ2-2 provide the parts outside the CDR3, is EAGVTQFPSHSVIEKGQTVTLRCDPISGHDNLYWYRRVMGKEIKFLLHFVKESKQDESGMPNNRFLAERTGGTYSTLKVQPAELEDSGVYFCASSRAPYTGELFFGEGSRLTVL.

The rearrangement joins TRBV5-1 to TRBJ2-3, with 9 bases identical to TRBD1. Germline values: CDR1 SGHRS, CDR2 YFSETQ. With V trimmed by 4 bases and J by 6 bases, 18 bases remained unmatched. The CDR3 has 18 amino acids. The CDR3 reads CASSPSLKRTGEGDTQYF. The DNA of the CDR3 is TGCGCCAGCAGCCCGAGCCTAAAAAGGACAGGGGAGGGGGATACGCAGTATTTT.

The chain combines TRBV4-1 with TRBJ2-1; TRBD2 might be the D (6 bases). Germline loops: CDR1 MGHRA, CDR2 YSYEKL. The CDR3 is 15 amino acids. V lost 4 bases to trimming and J lost 3 bases, with 13 bases between them. In nucleotides, the CDR3 is TGCGCCAGCAGCCCAATGGGCGGGATCTACAATGAGCAGTTCTTC. Residues: CASSPMGGIYNEQFF.

The chain carries TRBV18 and TRBJ2-1, with TRBD1 matching 7 bases. CDR1 is KGHSH and CDR2 is LQKENI in the germline V gene. The CDR3 is 16 amino acids. Trimming cost V 8 bases and J 3 bases; bases outside gene matches: 13. This CDR3 reads CASHSRSRTGYNEQFF. The CDR3 DNA is TGTGCCAGCCACTCAAGGTCTAGGACAGGCTACAATGAGCAGTTCTTC. Full variable domain (rest looked up from reference TRBV18 and TRBJ2-1): NAGVMQNPRHLVRRRGQEARLRCSPMKGHSHVYWYRQLPEEGLKFMVYLQKENIIDESGMPKERFSAEFPKEGPSILRIQQVVRGDSAAYFCASHSRSRTGYNEQFFGPGTRLTVL.

The rearrangement joins TRBV19 to TRBJ2-7, with D hard to call. The germline V and J ends were trimmed by 5 bases and 7 bases, with 9 bases remaining between them. This CDR3 has 11 amino acids. Germline V gives CDR1 LNHDA, CDR2 SQIVND (reference sequence). CDR3 DNA: TGTGCCAGTAGTCTTAATTCGGAGCAGTACTTC. Encoded protein: CASSLNSEQYF.

This chain links TRBV2 with TRBJ2-2; D is undetermined. The germline CDR1 and CDR2 sequences are SNHLY and FYNNEI. The CDR3 has 15 amino acids. V lost 7 bases to trimming and J lost 1 base, with 13 bases between them. CDR3 protein: CASIFGQMNTGELFF. The CDR3 nucleotides read TGTGCCAGCATTTTCGGTCAAATGAACACCGGGGAGCTGTTTTTT.

This clone was recorded only once. The genes are TRBV4-3 and TRBJ1-1; no clear D gene. Per germline, CDR1 LGHNA and CDR2 YSLEER. This CDR3 comprises 14 residues. Trimming took 1 base from V and 1 from J, leaving 7 bases between them. The CDR3 nucleotides are TGCGCCAGCAGCCAAGCCCGGGGGAACACTGAAGCTTTCTTT. Translated, it gives CASSQARGNTEAFF.

The chain has TRBV7-2 and TRBJ2-1, with 9 bases that match TRBD2. The junction had 10 bases not matched to a gene; V was cut back by 0 bases and J by 10 bases. Germline CDR1 and CDR2: SGHTA and FQGNSA. The CDR3 is 16 amino acids. Here the CDR3 reads CASSLARLAGAGEQFF. DNA for the CDR3: TGTGCCAGCAGCTTAGCGCGGTTAGCGGGGGCGGGGGAGCAGTTCTTC.

The chain joins TRBV2 to TRBJ2-3, with no clear D. Per the germline V gene, CDR1 is SNHLY and CDR2 is FYNNEI. The CDR3 is 14 amino acids. V gave up 9 bases and J gave up 5 bases, with 18 bases separating them. The CDR3 loop is CASRVQPRVDTQYF. The CDR3 coding sequence is TGTGCCAGTCGTGTCCAGCCCCGGGTAGATACGCAGTATTTT.

The table lists this clone with a count of one. This chain connects TRBV20-1 to TRBJ2-5; D remains ambiguous. The CDR3 sequence is 14 residues long. Trimming removed 3 bases from V and 1 base from J, with 12 bases in between. Per the germline V gene, CDR1 is DFQATT and CDR2 is SNEGSKA (reference sequence). This CDR3 reads CSASSWASQETQYF. The CDR3 DNA sequence: TGCAGTGCTAGTAGCTGGGCCTCCCAAGAGACCCAGTACTTC.

The rearrangement joins TRBV4-2 to TRBJ1-3, with D perhaps matching TRBD1 (5 bases). The V gene lost 2 bases and the J gene lost 2 bases, with 13 bases spanning the gap. CDR1 is LGHNA and CDR2 is YNFKEQ in the germline V gene. The CDR3 runs to 16 residues. The CDR3, as DNA: TGTGCCAGCAGCCAACCCTGGGGGGACGCTGGAAACACCATATATTTT. Protein: CASSQPWGDAGNTIYF.

The chain uses TRBV4-2 and TRBJ2-1; TRBD2 aligns across 9 bases. Germline values: CDR1 LGHNA, CDR2 YNFKEQ. CDR3 length equals 20 residues. The V segment lost 2 bases and the J segment 9 bases; nucleotides outside the gene matches: 23. In nucleotides, the CDR3 is TGTGCCAGCAGCCAATCAGGGAGGCTAGCGGGGACTAAACCCCCGACTGAGCAGTTCTTC. This codes for CASSQSGRLAGTKPPTEQFF.

The chain recombines TRBV4-1 with TRBJ1-1; TRBD1 matches at 9 bases. CDR3 length: 15 amino acids. With 4 bases clipped from V and 5 bases from J, the junction kept 8 bases outside the gene matches. Germline assignment: CDR1 MGHRA and CDR2 YSYEKL. CDR3 in DNA: TGCGCCAGCAGCCCGCCCGGGACAGGGCAGACTGAAGCTTTCTTT. Its translation is CASSPPGTGQTEAFF.

The CDR3 sequence is CASSNIKRGSGELFF. The CDR3 bases are TGTGCCAGCAGCAACATAAAGCGGGGGTCCGGGGAGCTGTTTTTT. V gene TRBV3-1 (or the pseudogene TRBV3-2) combines with J gene TRBJ2-2; 8 positions match TRBD2. The CDR3 has 15 residues. The V and J ends lost 5 bases and 6 bases, in that order; junction bases with no gene match: 8. CDR1 and CDR2 (germline): LGHDT, YNNKEL (reference sequence).

This clone was recorded only once. The V call is TRBV11-2, the J call TRBJ2-7, with D possibly TRBD1 on 6 matching bases. CDR3 size: 15 residues. Trimming pared 3 bases from V and 5 bases from J, leaving 17 bases between. Germline V lookup: CDR1 SGHAT, CDR2 FQNNGV. CDR3 nucleotides: TGTGCCAGCAGCTTTGGGGCAGGGGATGGGAACGAGCAGTACTTC. It specifies CASSFGAGDGNEQYF. Full variable domain (outside the CDR3, taken from reference TRBV11-2 and TRBJ2-7): EAGVAQSPRYKIIEKRQSVAFWCNPISGHATLYWYQQILGQGPKLLIQFQNNGVVDDSQLPKDRFSAERLKGVDSTLKIQPAKLEDSAVYLCASSFGAGDGNEQYFGPGTRLTVT.

On this clone itself: Other DNA sequences in this sample translate to the same CDR3. The V and J genes are TRBV7-9 and TRBJ2-6; tentative D call: TRBD1 (6 bases). The CDR3 totals 17 residues. V was cut by 6 bases and J by 0 bases, with 15 bases left in between. The germline V gene encodes CDR1 SEHNR and CDR2 FQNEAQ (reference sequence). The CDR3: CASRPGAGSSGANVLTF. As DNA, the CDR3 is TGTGCCAGCAGGCCAGGGGCTGGTTCCTCTGGGGCCAACGTCCTGACTTTC.

V gene TRBV5-1 combines with J gene TRBJ2-7; 12 bases map to TRBD2. CDR3 length: 16 amino acids. Germline loops: CDR1 SGHRS, CDR2 YFSETQ. V was pared by 4 bases and J by 1 base, with 6 bases of the junction left unmatched. The CDR3 sequence: CASSPLTSGGSYEQYF. CDR3 in DNA: TGCGCCAGCAGCCCGCTCACTAGCGGGGGGTCCTACGAGCAGTACTTC.